This TCR beta chain comes out of a study of CD8+CD57+ T cells in acquired aplastic anemia. Across the whole study: Sorted CD4+ and CD8+ cell DNA averaged roughly 3.2 ug. The study, taken as a whole, reports: Patients shared about 30 CD8+ CDR3 sequences with controls. A significant difference in CD8+ Simpson's diversity between patients and controls was not found.

CDR3 and TCR beta VDJ profiling relied on genomic DNA as the template. TCRdb reprocessed the reads with MiXCR, giving one entry per CDR3 protein. The profile shows 150,000 to 200,000 distinct CDR3 sequences, about three fifths of them singletons. This clonotype was picked up many times. What it binds is not known. The receptor was isolated from a human donor with severe aplastic anemia or a healthy control (not recorded which). The sample comprised sorted CD4+, CD8+, or CD8+CD57+ T cells (not recorded which) from PBMCs.

CDR3 coding DNA: TGTGCCACCAGTGTAGATGCGGGGGATGAGCAGTTCTTC. This encodes CATSVDAGDEQFF. This rearrangement joins TRBV24-1 to TRBJ2-1; TRBD2 aligns across 7 bases. Germline assignment: CDR1 KGHDR and CDR2 SFDVKD. J lost 8 bases, V lost 5 bases, and 5 bases had no gene match. This CDR3 has 13 amino acids.